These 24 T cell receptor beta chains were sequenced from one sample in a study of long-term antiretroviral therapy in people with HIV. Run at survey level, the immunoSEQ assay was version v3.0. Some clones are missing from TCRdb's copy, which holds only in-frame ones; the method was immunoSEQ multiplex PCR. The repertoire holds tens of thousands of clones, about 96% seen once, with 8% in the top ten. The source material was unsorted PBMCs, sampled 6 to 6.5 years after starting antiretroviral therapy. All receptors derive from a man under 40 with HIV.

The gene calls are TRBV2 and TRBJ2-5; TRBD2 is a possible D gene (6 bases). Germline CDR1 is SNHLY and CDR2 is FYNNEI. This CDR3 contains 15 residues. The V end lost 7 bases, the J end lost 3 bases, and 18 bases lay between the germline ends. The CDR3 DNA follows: TGTGCCAGCACCCGTGGAGGGCGGAACGAAGAGACCCAGTACTTC. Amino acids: CASTRGGRNEETQYF.

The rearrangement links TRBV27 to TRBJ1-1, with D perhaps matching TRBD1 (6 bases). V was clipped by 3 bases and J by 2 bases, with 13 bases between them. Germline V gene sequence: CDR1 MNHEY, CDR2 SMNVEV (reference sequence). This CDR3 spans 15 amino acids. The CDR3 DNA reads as TGTGCCAGCAGTTTGGACAGCGCACTAAACACTGAAGCTTTCTTT. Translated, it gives CASSLDSALNTEAFF.

This CDR3 is CAISESTNEKLFF. As DNA, the CDR3 is TGTGCCATCAGTGAGTCGACTAATGAAAAACTGTTTTTT. This chain uses TRBV10-3 with TRBJ1-4; D uncertain. This CDR3 spans 13 amino acids. Trimming shortened V by 0 bases and J by 2 bases, and 1 base separated the two germline ends. Germline CDR1 is ENHRY and CDR2 is SYGVKD.

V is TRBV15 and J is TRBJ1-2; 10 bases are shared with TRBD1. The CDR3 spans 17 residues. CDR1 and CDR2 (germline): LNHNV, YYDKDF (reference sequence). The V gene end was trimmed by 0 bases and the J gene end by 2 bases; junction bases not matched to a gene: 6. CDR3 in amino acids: CATSRDLLTGGNYGYTF. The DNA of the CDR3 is TGTGCCACCAGCAGAGATTTATTGACAGGGGGCAACTATGGCTACACCTTC.

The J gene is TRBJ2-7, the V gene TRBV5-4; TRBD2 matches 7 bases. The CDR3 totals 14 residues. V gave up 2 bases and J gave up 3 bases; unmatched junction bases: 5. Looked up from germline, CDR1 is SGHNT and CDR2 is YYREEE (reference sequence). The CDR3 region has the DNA TGTGCCAGCAGCTTAGGCGGGAGACTCTACGAGCAGTACTTC. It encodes CASSLGGRLYEQYF. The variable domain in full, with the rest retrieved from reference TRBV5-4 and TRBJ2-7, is ETGVTQSPTHLIKTRGQQVTLRCSSQSGHNTVSWYQQALGQGPQFIFQYYREEENGRGNFPPRFSGLQFPNYSSELNVNALELDDSALYLCASSLGGRLYEQYFGPGTRLTVT.

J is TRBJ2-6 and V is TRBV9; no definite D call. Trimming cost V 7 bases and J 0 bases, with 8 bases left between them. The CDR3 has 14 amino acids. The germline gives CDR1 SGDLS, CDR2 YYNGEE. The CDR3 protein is CASEPTSGANVLTF. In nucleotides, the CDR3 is TGTGCCAGCGAGCCAACCTCTGGGGCCAACGTCCTGACTTTC.

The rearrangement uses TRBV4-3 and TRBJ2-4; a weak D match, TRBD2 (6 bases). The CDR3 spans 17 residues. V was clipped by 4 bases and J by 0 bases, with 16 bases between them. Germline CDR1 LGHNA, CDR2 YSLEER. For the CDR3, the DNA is TGCGCCAGCAGCCCAACCCCGGCGGGACTAGCCAAAAACATTCAGTACTTC. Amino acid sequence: CASSPTPAGLAKNIQYF.

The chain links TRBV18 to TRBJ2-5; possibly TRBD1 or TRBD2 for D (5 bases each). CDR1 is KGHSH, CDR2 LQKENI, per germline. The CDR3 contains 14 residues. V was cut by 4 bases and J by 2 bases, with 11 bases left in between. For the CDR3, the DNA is TGTGCCAGCTCACTCCGGGACGGACAAGAGACCCAGTACTTC. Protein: CASSLRDGQETQYF.

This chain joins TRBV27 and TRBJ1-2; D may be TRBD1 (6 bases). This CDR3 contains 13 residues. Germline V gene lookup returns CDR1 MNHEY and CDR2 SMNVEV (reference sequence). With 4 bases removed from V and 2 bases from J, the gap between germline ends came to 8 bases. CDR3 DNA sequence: TGTGCCAGCAGTTACGGACAGAACTATGGCTACACCTTC. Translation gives CASSYGQNYGYTF.

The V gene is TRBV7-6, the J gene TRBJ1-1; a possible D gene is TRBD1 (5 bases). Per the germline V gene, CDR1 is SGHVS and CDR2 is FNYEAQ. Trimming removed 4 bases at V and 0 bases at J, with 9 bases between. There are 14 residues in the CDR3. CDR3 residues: CASSSDILNTEAFF. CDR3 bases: TGTGCCAGCAGCTCGGACATACTGAACACTGAAGCTTTCTTT.

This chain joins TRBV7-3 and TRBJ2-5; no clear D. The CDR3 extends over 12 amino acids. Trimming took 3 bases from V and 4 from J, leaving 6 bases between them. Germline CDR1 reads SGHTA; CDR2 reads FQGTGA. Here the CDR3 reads CASSFGSETQYF. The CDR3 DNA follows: TGTGCCAGCAGCTTTGGATCAGAGACCCAGTACTTC.

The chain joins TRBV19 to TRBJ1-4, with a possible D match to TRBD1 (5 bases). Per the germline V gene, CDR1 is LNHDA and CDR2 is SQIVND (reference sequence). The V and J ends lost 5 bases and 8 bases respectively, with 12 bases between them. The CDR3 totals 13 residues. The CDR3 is CASSASGLEKLFF. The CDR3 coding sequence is TGTGCCAGTAGTGCCTCAGGGTTGGAAAAACTGTTTTTT.

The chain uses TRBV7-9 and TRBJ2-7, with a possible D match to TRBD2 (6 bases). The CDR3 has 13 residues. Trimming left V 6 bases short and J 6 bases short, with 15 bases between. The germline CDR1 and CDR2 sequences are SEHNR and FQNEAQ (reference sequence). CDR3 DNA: TGTGCCAGCAGTTTGGACTATCGAGGCGAGCAGTACTTC. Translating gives CASSLDYRGEQYF.

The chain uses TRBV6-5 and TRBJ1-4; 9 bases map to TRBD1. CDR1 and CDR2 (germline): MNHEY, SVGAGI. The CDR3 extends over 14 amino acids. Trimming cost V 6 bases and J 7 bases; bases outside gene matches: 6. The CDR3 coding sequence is TGTGCCAGCAGCGGACAGGGGTCAGTTGAAAAACTGTTTTTT. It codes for CASSGQGSVEKLFF.

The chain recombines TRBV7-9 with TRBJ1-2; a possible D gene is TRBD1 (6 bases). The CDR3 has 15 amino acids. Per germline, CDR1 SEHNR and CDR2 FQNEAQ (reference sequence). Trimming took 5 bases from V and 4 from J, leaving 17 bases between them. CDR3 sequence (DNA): TGTGCCAGCAGCCCCACAGGGTATCCGGGCTATGGCTACACCTTC. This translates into CASSPTGYPGYGYTF.

CDR3 sequence (DNA): TGCGCCAGCGACCGGGCTGGGGGCGCGGAGGAGCAGTACTTC. The encoded protein is CASDRAGGAEEQYF. The chain uses TRBV5-1 and TRBJ2-7; perhaps TRBD1 as D (6 bases). The CDR3 runs 14 residues. Germline V CDR1 and CDR2: SGHRS, YFSETQ. Trimming removed 7 bases from V and 7 bases from J, with 21 bases in between.

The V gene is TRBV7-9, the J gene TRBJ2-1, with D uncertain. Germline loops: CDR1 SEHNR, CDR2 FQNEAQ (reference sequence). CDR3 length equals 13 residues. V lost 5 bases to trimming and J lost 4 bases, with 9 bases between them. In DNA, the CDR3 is TGTGCCAGCAGCCCCCCAATGTACAATGAGCAGTTCTTC. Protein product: CASSPPMYNEQFF.

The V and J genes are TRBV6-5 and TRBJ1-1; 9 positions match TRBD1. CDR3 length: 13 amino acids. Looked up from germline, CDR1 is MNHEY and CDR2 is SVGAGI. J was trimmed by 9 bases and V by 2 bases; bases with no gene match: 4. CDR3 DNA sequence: TGTGCCAGCAGTTACGAGACAGGGGGAAAAGCTTTCTTT. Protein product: CASSYETGGKAFF.

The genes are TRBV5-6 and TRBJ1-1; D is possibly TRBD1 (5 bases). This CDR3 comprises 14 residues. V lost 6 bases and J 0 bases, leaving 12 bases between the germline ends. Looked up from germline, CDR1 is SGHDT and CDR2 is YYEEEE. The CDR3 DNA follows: TGTGCCAGCACCCTGGGGCCCGTGAACACTGAAGCTTTCTTT. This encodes CASTLGPVNTEAFF.

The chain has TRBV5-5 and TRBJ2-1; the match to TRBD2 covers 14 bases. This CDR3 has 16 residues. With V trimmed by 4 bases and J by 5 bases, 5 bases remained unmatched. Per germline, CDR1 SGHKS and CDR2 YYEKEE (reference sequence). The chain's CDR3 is CASSLGTSGSNNEQFF. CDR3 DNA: TGTGCCAGCAGCCTGGGGACTAGCGGGAGTAACAATGAGCAGTTCTTC.

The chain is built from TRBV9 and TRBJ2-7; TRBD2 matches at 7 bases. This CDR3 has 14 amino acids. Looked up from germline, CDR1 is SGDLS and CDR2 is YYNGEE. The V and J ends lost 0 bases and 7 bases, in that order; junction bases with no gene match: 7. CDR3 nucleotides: TGTGCCAGCAGCGTAGCTAGCGGCACTTTTGAGCAGTACTTC. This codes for CASSVASGTFEQYF. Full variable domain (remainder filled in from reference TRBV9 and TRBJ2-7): DSGVTQTPKHLITATGQRVTLRCSPRSGDLSVYWYQQSLDQGLQFLIQYYNGEERAKGNILERFSAQQFPDLHSELNLSSLELGDSALYFCASSVASGTFEQYFGPGTRLTVT.

The CDR3 loop is CASRRELLIYEQYF. The CDR3 region has the DNA TGTGCCAGCCGGAGGGAGCTCTTGATCTACGAGCAGTACTTC. This chain joins TRBV2 and TRBJ2-7; D may be TRBD2 (6 bases). The CDR3 spans 14 residues. V dropped 8 bases and J dropped 3 bases, with 17 bases sitting between them. The germline CDR1 and CDR2 sequences are SNHLY and FYNNEI. Supplemented by reference TRBV2 and TRBJ2-7, the full variable domain reads EPEVTQTPSHQVTQMGQEVILRCVPISNHLYFYWYRQILGQKVEFLVSFYNNEISEKSEIFDDQFSVERPDGSNFTLKIRSTKLEDSAMYFCASRRELLIYEQYFGPGTRLTVT.

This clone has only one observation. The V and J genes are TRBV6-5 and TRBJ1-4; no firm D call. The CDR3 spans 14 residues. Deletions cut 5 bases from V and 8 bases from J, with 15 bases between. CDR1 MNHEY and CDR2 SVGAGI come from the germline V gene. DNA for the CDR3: TGTGCCAGCAGTCGCCTTGGACTTGGGGAAAAACTGTTTTTT. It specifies CASSRLGLGEKLFF.

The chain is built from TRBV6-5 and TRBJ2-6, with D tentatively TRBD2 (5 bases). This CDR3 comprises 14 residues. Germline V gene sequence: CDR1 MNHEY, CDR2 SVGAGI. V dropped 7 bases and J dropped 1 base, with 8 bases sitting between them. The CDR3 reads CASTGFSGANVLTF. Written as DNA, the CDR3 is TGTGCCAGCACGGGGTTTTCTGGGGCCAACGTCCTGACTTTC.